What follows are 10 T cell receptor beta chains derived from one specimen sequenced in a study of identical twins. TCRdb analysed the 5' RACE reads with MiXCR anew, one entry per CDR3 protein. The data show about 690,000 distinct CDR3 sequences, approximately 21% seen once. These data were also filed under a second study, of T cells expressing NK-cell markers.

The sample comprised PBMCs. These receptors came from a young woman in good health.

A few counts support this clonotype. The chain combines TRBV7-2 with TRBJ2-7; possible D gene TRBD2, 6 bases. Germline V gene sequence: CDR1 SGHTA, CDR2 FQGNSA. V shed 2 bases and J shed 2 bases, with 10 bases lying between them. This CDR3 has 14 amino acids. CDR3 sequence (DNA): TGTGCCAGCAGCTTAAGGCGGGGAACCTACGAGCAGTACTTC. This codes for CASSLRRGTYEQYF.

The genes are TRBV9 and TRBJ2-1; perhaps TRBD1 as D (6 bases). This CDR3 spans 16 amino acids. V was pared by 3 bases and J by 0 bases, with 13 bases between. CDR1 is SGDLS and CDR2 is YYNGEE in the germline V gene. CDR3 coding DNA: TGTGCCAGCAGCGAGACAGGCCAAAGCTCCTACAATGAGCAGTTCTTC. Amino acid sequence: CASSETGQSSYNEQFF.

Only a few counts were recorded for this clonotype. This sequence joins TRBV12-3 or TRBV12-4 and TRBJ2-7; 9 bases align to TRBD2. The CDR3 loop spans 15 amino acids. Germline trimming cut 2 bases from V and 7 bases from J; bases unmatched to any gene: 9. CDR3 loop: CASSLHGGGADEQYF. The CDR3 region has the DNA TGTGCCAGCAGTTTACACGGCGGGGGGGCAGATGAGCAGTACTTC.

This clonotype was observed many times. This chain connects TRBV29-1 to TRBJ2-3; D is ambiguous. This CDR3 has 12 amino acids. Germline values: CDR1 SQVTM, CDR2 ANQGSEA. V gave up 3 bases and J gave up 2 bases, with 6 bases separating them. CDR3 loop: CSVEVTTDTQYF. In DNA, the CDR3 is TGCAGCGTTGAGGTCACCACAGATACGCAGTATTTT.

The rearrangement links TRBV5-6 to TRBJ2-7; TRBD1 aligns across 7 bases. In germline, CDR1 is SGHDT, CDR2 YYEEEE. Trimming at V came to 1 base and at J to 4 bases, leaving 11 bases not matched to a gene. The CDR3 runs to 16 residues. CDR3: CASSLSVTGVRYEQYF. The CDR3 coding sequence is TGTGCCAGCAGCTTGTCGGTAACAGGGGTTCGTTACGAGCAGTACTTC. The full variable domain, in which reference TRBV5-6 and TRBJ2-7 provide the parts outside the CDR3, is DAGVTQSPTHLIKTRGQQVTLRCSPKSGHDTVSWYQQALGQGPQFIFQYYEEEERQRGNFPDRFSGHQFPNYSSELNVNALLLGDSALYLCASSLSVTGVRYEQYFGPGTRLTVT.

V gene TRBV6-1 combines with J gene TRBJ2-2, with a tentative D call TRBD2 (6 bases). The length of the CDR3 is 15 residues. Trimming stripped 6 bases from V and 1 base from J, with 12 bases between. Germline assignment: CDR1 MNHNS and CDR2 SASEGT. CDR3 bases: TGTGCCAGCAGACAGATCGGGGGGAACACCGGGGAGCTGTTTTTT. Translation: CASRQIGGNTGELFF.

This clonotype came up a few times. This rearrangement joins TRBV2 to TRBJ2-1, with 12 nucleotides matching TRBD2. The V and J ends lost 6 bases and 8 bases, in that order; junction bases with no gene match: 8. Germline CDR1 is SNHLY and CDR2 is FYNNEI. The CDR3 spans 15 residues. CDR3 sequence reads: CASRVGLAGIYEQFF. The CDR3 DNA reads TGTGCCAGCAGGGTCGGACTAGCGGGAATTTATGAGCAGTTCTTC.

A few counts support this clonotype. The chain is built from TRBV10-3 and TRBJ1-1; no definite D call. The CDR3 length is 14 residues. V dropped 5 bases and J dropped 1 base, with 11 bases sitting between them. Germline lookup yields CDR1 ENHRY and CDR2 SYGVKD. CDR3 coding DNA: TGTGCCATCAGTTCTCCGGGCCAGAACACTGAAGCTTTCTTT. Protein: CAISSPGQNTEAFF.

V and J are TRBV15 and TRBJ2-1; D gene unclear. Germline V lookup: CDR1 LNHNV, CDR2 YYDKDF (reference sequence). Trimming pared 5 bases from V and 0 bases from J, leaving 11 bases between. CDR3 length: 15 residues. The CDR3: CATSFRRSSYNEQFF. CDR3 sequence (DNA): TGTGCCACCAGCTTCCGACGAAGCTCCTACAATGAGCAGTTCTTC.

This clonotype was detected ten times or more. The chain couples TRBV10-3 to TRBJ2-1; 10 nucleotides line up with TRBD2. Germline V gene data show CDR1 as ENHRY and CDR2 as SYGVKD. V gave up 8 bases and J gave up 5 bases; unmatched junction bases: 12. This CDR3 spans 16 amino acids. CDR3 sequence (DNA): TGTGCCATCCGCTCTTATGCCAGCGGGGGGGACAATGAGCAGTTCTTC. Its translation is CAIRSYASGGDNEQFF.